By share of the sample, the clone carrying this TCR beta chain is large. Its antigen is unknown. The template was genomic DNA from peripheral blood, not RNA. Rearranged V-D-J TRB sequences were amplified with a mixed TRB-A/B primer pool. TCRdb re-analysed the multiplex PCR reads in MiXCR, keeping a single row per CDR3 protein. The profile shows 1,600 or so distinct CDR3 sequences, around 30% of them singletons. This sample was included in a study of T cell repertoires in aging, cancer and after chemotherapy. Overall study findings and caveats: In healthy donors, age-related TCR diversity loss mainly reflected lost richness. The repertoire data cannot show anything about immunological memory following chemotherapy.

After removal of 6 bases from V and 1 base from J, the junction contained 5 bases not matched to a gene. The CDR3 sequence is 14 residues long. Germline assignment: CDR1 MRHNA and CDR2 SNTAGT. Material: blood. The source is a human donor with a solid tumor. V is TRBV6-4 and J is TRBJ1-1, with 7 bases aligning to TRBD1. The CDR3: CASRATGTNTEAFF. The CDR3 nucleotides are TGTGCCAGCAGAGCGACAGGGACGAACACTGAAGCTTTCTTT.